A single sample gave rise to the 28 T cell receptor beta chains below, sequenced in a study of T cells in tumors after PD-1 blockade. Produced via immunoSEQ multiplex PCR; TCRdb's table is partial and in-frame only. The sample consists of approximately 6,200 clones, around 83% of them appearing once. The sequencing used PBMCs, collected after anti-PD-1 therapy. All receptors come from a human donor with advanced basal cell or squamous cell carcinoma (not recorded which).

The chain uses TRBV5-4 and TRBJ2-3; 14 bases agree with TRBD2. V trimming: 4 bases; J trimming: 0 bases; junction bases outside the gene matches: 4. CDR1 SGHNT and CDR2 YYREEE come from the germline V gene (reference sequence). The CDR3 runs 17 residues. CDR3 sequence: CASSGTSGGTSTDTQYF. DNA of the CDR3: TGTGCCAGCAGCGGGACTAGCGGGGGAACCAGCACAGATACGCAGTATTTT. The full variable domain, rest sourced from reference TRBV5-4 and TRBJ2-3, is ETGVTQSPTHLIKTRGQQVTLRCSSQSGHNTVSWYQQALGQGPQFIFQYYREEENGRGNFPPRFSGLQFPNYSSELNVNALELDDSALYLCASSGTSGGTSTDTQYFGPGTRLTVL.

The V gene is TRBV4-3, the J gene TRBJ1-2; D not certain. CDR3 length: 15 residues. The V end was cut by 0 bases, the J end by 4 bases, with 12 bases between. Germline loops: CDR1 LGHNA, CDR2 YSLEER. CDR3 nucleotide sequence: TGCGCCAGCAGCCAAGATCGCACTTTGGGCTATGGCTACACCTTC. This encodes CASSQDRTLGYGYTF.

This clone was counted once. The CDR3 DNA reads TGTGCCAGCAGCTTCACCACTAGCGGACAATACAATGAGCAGTTCTTC. This sequence encodes CASSFTTSGQYNEQFF. The chain uses TRBV7-9 and TRBJ2-1, with TRBD2 matching 8 bases. V gave up 3 bases and J gave up 4 bases; unmatched junction bases: 8. Looked up from germline, CDR1 is SEHNR and CDR2 is FQNEAQ (reference sequence). CDR3 size: 16 residues.

The rearrangement uses TRBV19 and TRBJ2-1; TRBD1 matches at 7 bases. Germline CDR1 LNHDA, CDR2 SQIVND (reference sequence). Trimming removed 6 bases from V and 3 bases from J; junction bases left unmatched: 8. The CDR3 extends over 15 amino acids. CDR3 DNA: TGTGCCAGTAGAAACCCGGGACAGCACTACAATGAGCAGTTCTTC. Its translation is CASRNPGQHYNEQFF.

This clone has a single count. V gene TRBV15 combines with J gene TRBJ2-1, with TRBD1 as a possible D gene (5 bases). Trimming shortened V by 6 bases and J by 0 bases, and 15 bases separated the two germline ends. CDR1 and CDR2 from the germline V gene are LNHNV and YYDKDF (reference sequence). The CDR3 consists of 16 residues. The chain's CDR3 is CATRTGASSSYNEQFF. The CDR3 nucleotides are TGTGCCACCAGGACTGGGGCCTCGAGCTCCTACAATGAGCAGTTCTTC.

The gene calls are TRBV19 and TRBJ2-7, with D possibly matching TRBD2 (5 bases). V lost 4 bases and J 0 bases, leaving 10 bases between the germline ends. In germline, CDR1 is LNHDA, CDR2 SQIVND (reference sequence). This CDR3 region has 14 residues. The CDR3 is CASSSKSGSYEQYF. The DNA for the CDR3 is TGTGCCAGTAGTAGTAAGAGCGGCTCCTACGAGCAGTACTTC.

V and J are TRBV6-5 and TRBJ1-4; TRBD1 aligns across 9 bases. The CDR3 spans 13 residues. Per germline, CDR1 MNHEY and CDR2 SVGAGI. V lost 6 bases and J lost 12; bases outside the gene matches: 8. The CDR3 loop reads CASSGGTGNELFF. The CDR3 DNA is TGTGCCAGCAGCGGCGGGACAGGGAACGAACTGTTTTTT.

The chain has TRBV5-1 and TRBJ2-7; 15 bases fit TRBD2. After removal of 3 bases from V and 0 bases from J, the junction contained 4 bases not matched to a gene. CDR1 is SGHRS and CDR2 is YFSETQ in the germline V gene. This CDR3 is built from 17 residues. The CDR3 sequence: CASSSGTSGGFSYEQYF. CDR3 in DNA: TGCGCCAGCAGCTCCGGGACTAGCGGGGGGTTCTCCTACGAGCAGTACTTC.

V usage is TRBV10-3 and J usage is TRBJ1-1, with 7 bases matching TRBD1. This CDR3 contains 14 residues. Germline loops: CDR1 ENHRY, CDR2 SYGVKD. The junction had 11 bases not matched to a gene; V was cut back by 10 bases and J by 3 bases. The chain's CDR3 is CATIRQGGHTEAFF. The CDR3 DNA reads TGTGCCACGATTCGACAGGGTGGACACACTGAAGCTTTCTTT.

The J gene is TRBJ1-4, the V gene TRBV10-3; D unclear. The CDR3 is made up of 15 amino acids. Germline-derived CDR1 and CDR2 are ENHRY and SYGVKD. Deletions cut 6 bases from V and 0 bases from J, with 11 bases between. As DNA, the CDR3 is TGTGCCATCAGACCGGACGGGTCAACTAATGAAAAACTGTTTTTT. Protein product: CAIRPDGSTNEKLFF.

As concerns this clone: The junction does not match germline at one end; this may be a read error. V usage is TRBV12-3 or TRBV12-4 and J usage is TRBJ2-7, with TRBD2 matching over 7 bases. This CDR3 contains 12 residues. The CDR3 region is CASSSGGLPLRF. DNA for the CDR3: TGTGCCAGCAGTTCGGGAGGCCTCCCACTGCGTTTC.

The gene calls are TRBV7-2 and TRBJ1-2; unclear D gene. The CDR3 has 15 amino acids. V was clipped by 0 bases and J by 7 bases, with 15 bases between them. CDR1 is SGHTA, CDR2 FQGNSA, per germline. The CDR3 DNA reads TGTGCCAGCAGCTTAGCGCGCCGCCGAACCAGTGGCTACACCTTC. Protein product: CASSLARRRTSGYTF. Supplemented by reference TRBV7-2 and TRBJ1-2, the full variable domain reads GAGVSQSPSNKVTEKGKDVELRCDPISGHTALYWYRQSLGQGLEFLIYFQGNSAPDKSGLPSDRFSAERTGGSVSTLTIQRTQQEDSAVYLCASSLARRRTSGYTFGSGTRLTVV.

This clone was observed a few times. This chain joins TRBV12-3 or TRBV12-4 and TRBJ1-5; D uncertain. Trimming shortened V by 2 bases and J by 7 bases, and 9 bases separated the two germline ends. The CDR3 length is 13 residues. CDR3 sequence reads: CASSLLLEQPQHF. The CDR3, as DNA: TGTGCCAGCAGTTTATTGTTGGAGCAGCCCCAGCATTTT.

This clone was counted once. The CDR3 sequence is CASSPSGGRTDTQYF. CDR3 in DNA: TGTGCCAGCAGCCCGAGTGGGGGGCGCACAGATACGCAGTATTTT. This chain connects TRBV3-1 (or the pseudogene TRBV3-2) to TRBJ2-3, with D possibly called TRBD1 or TRBD2 (6 bases each). The CDR3 is 15 amino acids. Germline V gene lookup returns CDR1 LGHDT and CDR2 YNNKEL (reference sequence). Trimming shortened V by 4 bases and J by 1 base, and 12 bases separated the two germline ends.

The genes are TRBV12-3 or TRBV12-4 and TRBJ2-7; D is uncertain. The CDR3 consists of 12 residues. Trimming took 6 bases from V and 11 from J, leaving 17 bases between them. CDR3 region: CASSFRLGLKYF. The CDR3 nucleotides are TGTGCCAGCAGCTTCCGGTTGGGTCTGAAGTACTTC.

The rearrangement joins TRBV4-3 to TRBJ1-4; 8 bases line up with TRBD1. The CDR3 loop spans 16 amino acids. V dropped 1 base and J dropped 3; count of bases not matched to a gene: 4. Germline values: CDR1 LGHNA, CDR2 YSLEER. Written as DNA, the CDR3 is TGCGCCAGCAGCCAAGCAGACAGGGGTGCTAATGAAAAACTGTTTTTT. Its protein product is CASSQADRGANEKLFF.

The chain is built from TRBV10-1 and TRBJ2-1; 7 positions agree with TRBD2. The junction had 7 bases not matched to a gene; V was cut back by 4 bases and J by 7 bases. Germline loops: CDR1 WNHNN, CDR2 SYGVQD (reference sequence). The CDR3 spans 14 residues. Here the CDR3 reads CASSGGGIGNEQFF. The CDR3 region has the DNA TGCGCCAGCAGTGGGGGGGGAATCGGAAATGAGCAGTTCTTC.

This chain links TRBV6-5 with TRBJ2-2; no firm D call. Germline assignment: CDR1 MNHEY and CDR2 SVGAGI. V gave up 5 bases and J gave up 0 bases, with 7 bases separating them. The CDR3 loop spans 14 amino acids. DNA of the CDR3: TGTGCCAGCAGTCGGGTCCCGAACACCGGGGAGCTGTTTTTT. This translates into CASSRVPNTGELFF.

The chain combines TRBV7-2 with TRBJ2-5; D not resolved. The germline V gene has CDR1 SGHTA and CDR2 FQGNSA. The CDR3 has 14 residues. With 6 bases removed from V and 5 bases from J, the gap between germline ends came to 16 bases. The CDR3, as DNA: TGTGCCAGCAGATCCGGTGGGTTACGGGAGACCCAGTACTTC. It yields the protein CASRSGGLRETQYF. Variable domain in full (rest from reference TRBV7-2 and TRBJ2-5): GAGVSQSPSNKVTEKGKDVELRCDPISGHTALYWYRQSLGQGLEFLIYFQGNSAPDKSGLPSDRFSAERTGGSVSTLTIQRTQQEDSAVYLCASRSGGLRETQYFGPGTRLLVL.

The chain employs TRBV7-8 and TRBJ2-7, with a possible D match to TRBD1 (5 bases). The germline gives CDR1 SGHVS, CDR2 FQNEAQ. This CDR3 contains 13 residues. The germline V and J ends were trimmed by 0 bases and 5 bases, with 8 bases remaining between them. CDR3: CASSLALRDEQYF. The CDR3 bases are TGTGCCAGCAGCTTAGCGCTCAGGGACGAGCAGTACTTC.

This sequence joins TRBV7-2 and TRBJ2-2; possibly TRBD1 for D (6 bases). The CDR3 totals 16 residues. Per the germline V gene, CDR1 is SGHTA and CDR2 is FQGNSA. Trimming pared 2 bases from V and 1 base from J, leaving 11 bases between. CDR3 sequence: CASSLWGQGNTGELFF. CDR3 DNA sequence: TGTGCCAGCAGCTTATGGGGGCAGGGGAACACCGGGGAGCTGTTTTTT.

The CDR3 DNA reads TGTGCCAGCAGCCAAGATCGGCGGGGCCTCACAGATACGCAGTATTTT. Translating gives CASSQDRRGLTDTQYF. The J gene is TRBJ2-3, the V gene TRBV3-1 (or the pseudogene TRBV3-2); D possibly corresponds to TRBD2 (6 bases). Trimming took 0 bases from V and 2 from J, leaving 12 bases between them. This CDR3 contains 16 residues. Germline V CDR1 and CDR2: LGHDT, YNNKEL (reference sequence).

This rearrangement joins TRBV6-5 to TRBJ2-2, with unresolved D. The CDR3 contains 13 residues. The V and J ends lost 8 bases and 0 bases respectively, with 7 bases between them. Germline CDR1 is MNHEY and CDR2 is SVGAGI. CDR3 nucleotides: TGTGCCAGCCCCACGGCGAACACCGGGGAGCTGTTTTTT. It specifies CASPTANTGELFF.

The chain carries TRBV27 and TRBJ2-1, with D perhaps TRBD2 (7 bases). The CDR3 length is 16 residues. Deletions cut 6 bases from V and 7 bases from J, with 22 bases between. Germline assignment: CDR1 MNHEY and CDR2 SMNVEV (reference sequence). CDR3: CASRLRGGQGRNEQFF. The DNA of the CDR3 is TGTGCCAGCAGGTTAAGGGGGGGGCAGGGCCGGAATGAGCAGTTCTTC.

This chain connects TRBV5-1 to TRBJ2-3; 7 bases match TRBD1. The CDR3 is 15 residues long. The trim removed 2 bases at V and 3 bases at J, leaving 6 bases unmatched. Germline lookup yields CDR1 SGHRS and CDR2 YFSETQ. The CDR3, as DNA: TGCGCCAGCAGCTTATCCCCGGGACAGACAGATACGCAGTATTTT. The encoded protein is CASSLSPGQTDTQYF. Supplemented by reference TRBV5-1 and TRBJ2-3, the full variable domain reads KAGVTQTPRYLIKTRGQQVTLSCSPISGHRSVSWYQQTPGQGLQFLFEYFSETQRNKGNFPGRFSGRQFSNSRSEMNVSTLELGDSALYLCASSLSPGQTDTQYFGPGTRLTVL.

V and J are TRBV3-1 (or the pseudogene TRBV3-2) and TRBJ2-3; 12 bases line up with TRBD2. The CDR3 totals 18 residues. V trimming: 1 base; J trimming: 5 bases; junction bases outside the gene matches: 10. Germline lookup yields CDR1 LGHDT and CDR2 YNNKEL (reference sequence). CDR3 protein: CASSQAYSSGGAVDTQYF. CDR3 nucleotide sequence: TGTGCCAGCAGCCAAGCCTACTCTAGCGGGGGGGCAGTAGATACGCAGTATTTT.

The chain carries TRBV7-9 and TRBJ2-1; 7 bases are a match to TRBD2. The CDR3 runs to 13 residues. With V trimmed by 4 bases and J by 9 bases, 6 bases remained unmatched. Germline V CDR1 and CDR2: SEHNR, FQNEAQ (reference sequence). CDR3 in DNA: TGTGCCAGCAGCTCATGGACTAGATTTGAGCAGTTCTTC. Its translation is CASSSWTRFEQFF.

The chain couples TRBV11-3 to TRBJ2-1; 11 bases match TRBD1. The CDR3 has 15 residues. Germline-derived CDR1 and CDR2 are SGHNT and YENEEA. V dropped 5 bases and J dropped 7; count of bases not matched to a gene: 7. The CDR3 nucleotides are TGTGCCAGCAGCCCGCCGGGACAGGGGGGTAATGAGCAGTTCTTC. Protein sequence: CASSPPGQGGNEQFF.